These 19 T cell receptor beta chains originate from one sample sequenced in a study of radiotherapy plus CTLA-4 blockade in lung cancer. Clones were sequenced by immunoSEQ multiplex PCR, and TCRdb holds only the in-frame ones, with some missing. In the table there are about 88,000 clones, 55% to 75% of which are singletons. Sequencing used peripheral blood, obtained from a patient treated with radiotherapy plus ipilimumab. These receptors originate from a human donor with non-small cell lung cancer that progressed on radiotherapy plus ipilimumab.

This clone was observed a handful of times. In nucleotides, the CDR3 is TGTGCCAGCAGTTCAAGGACAGGGCTGTATGGCTACACCTTC. Its protein is CASSSRTGLYGYTF. The rearrangement links TRBV6-5 to TRBJ1-2; TRBD1 matches at 8 bases. The CDR3 length is 14 residues. V dropped 4 bases and J dropped 5; count of bases not matched to a gene: 6. The germline gives CDR1 MNHEY, CDR2 SVGAGI.

This clone is labeled as medium-sized. The genes are TRBV7-9 and TRBJ1-1; D uncertain. V shed 1 base and J shed 11 bases, with 11 bases lying between them. This CDR3 is built from 12 residues. Germline V gene data show CDR1 as SEHNR and CDR2 as FQNEAQ (reference sequence). DNA of the CDR3: TGTGCCAGCAGCTTAGGGAGGGAGCGTGCTTTCTTT. Translation: CASSLGRERAFF.

The chain uses TRBV28 and TRBJ2-7; D gene unclear. Germline CDR1 MDHEN, CDR2 SYDVKM. The CDR3 totals 13 residues. Trimming removed 2 bases from V and 0 bases from J, with 5 bases in between. CDR3 residues: CASSLGVSYEQYF. Written as DNA, the CDR3 is TGTGCCAGCAGTTTAGGGGTCTCCTACGAGCAGTACTTC.

This chain connects TRBV19 to TRBJ2-2; possible D gene TRBD1, 6 bases. This CDR3 spans 14 amino acids. The germline CDR1 and CDR2 sequences are LNHDA and SQIVND (reference sequence). Trimming removed 4 bases at V and 5 bases at J, with 11 bases between. CDR3 sequence (DNA): TGTGCCAGTAGTACCTTTGGACAGACCGGGGAGCTGTTTTTT. This codes for CASSTFGQTGELFF. Looking up the rest from reference TRBV19 and TRBJ2-2 gives the full variable domain: DGGITQSPKYLFRKEGQNVTLSCEQNLNHDAMYWYRQDPGQGLRLIYYSQIVNDFQKGDIAEGYSVSREKKESFPLTVTSAQKNPTAFYLCASSTFGQTGELFFGEGSRLTVL.

The CDR3 nucleotides read TGTGCCAGCAGTTTCCTGAGACAGGGGAATAATGAGCAGTTCTTC. The encoded protein is CASSFLRQGNNEQFF. The V call is TRBV27, the J call TRBJ2-1; 8 bases line up with TRBD1. V gave up 3 bases and J gave up 7 bases; unmatched junction bases: 8. CDR3 size: 15 residues. In germline, CDR1 is MNHEY, CDR2 SMNVEV (reference sequence).

J is TRBJ2-1 and V is TRBV6-5; 9 nucleotides line up with TRBD2. From germline, CDR1 is MNHEY and CDR2 SVGAGI. J was trimmed by 2 bases and V by 8 bases; bases with no gene match: 7. The CDR3 spans 15 residues. CDR3 sequence (DNA): TGTGCCAGCCGGTCCGGGACTAGCACCTACAATGAGCAGTTCTTC. This codes for CASRSGTSTYNEQFF.

The genes are TRBV4-1 and TRBJ2-5; 9 bases align to TRBD2. CDR3 length: 15 residues. V shed 3 bases and J 5 bases; nucleotides not matched to a gene: 7. Germline CDR1 MGHRA, CDR2 YSYEKL. CDR3 nucleotides: TGCGCCAGCAGCCATCAGCGGGGGGAGGGGGAGACCCAGTACTTC. This translates into CASSHQRGEGETQYF.

This chain joins TRBV9 and TRBJ2-3, with a possible D match to TRBD2 (6 bases). This CDR3 has 13 amino acids. The V gene lost 0 bases and the J gene lost 7 bases, with 9 bases spanning the gap. Germline CDR1 reads SGDLS; CDR2 reads YYNGEE. In DNA, the CDR3 is TGTGCCAGCAGCGTAGTGGAGGGAAATACGCAGTATTTT. Translated: CASSVVEGNTQYF.

The chain recombines TRBV29-1 with TRBJ2-7; D may be TRBD2 (5 bases). The V and J ends lost 6 bases and 0 bases respectively, with 12 bases between them. Looked up from germline, CDR1 is SQVTM and CDR2 is ANQGSEA. The length of the CDR3 is 13 residues. The CDR3 region has the DNA TGCAGCGTCCTAACCGGGGACTCCTACGAGCAGTACTTC. Protein sequence: CSVLTGDSYEQYF.

For the CDR3, the DNA is TGCGCCAGCAGCCTGGAAGGTAGCGATGAGCAGTTCTTC. Translating gives CASSLEGSDEQFF. This chain connects TRBV5-1 to TRBJ2-1; tentatively, D is TRBD2 (5 bases). V lost 4 bases and J 8 bases, leaving 13 bases between the germline ends. The CDR3 contains 13 residues. Germline loops: CDR1 SGHRS, CDR2 YFSETQ.

Turning to this clone: The junction does not match germline at one end; this may be a read error. V is TRBV2 and J is TRBJ1-6, with D perhaps matching TRBD1 (6 bases). The CDR3 consists of 13 residues. The germline CDR1 and CDR2 sequences are SNHLY and FYNNEI. The CDR3 is CAGRGSYNSPLHF. The CDR3 coding sequence is TGTGCCGGCAGGGGTTCGTATAATTCACCCCTCCACTTT. The whole variable domain, remainder taken from reference TRBV2 and TRBJ1-6, is EPEVTQTPSHQVTQMGQEVILRCVPISNHLYFYWYRQILGQKVEFLVSFYNNEISEKSEIFDDQFSVERPDGSNFTLKIRSTKLEDSAMYFCAGRGSYNSPLHFGNGTRLTVT.

This clone was seen only once. CDR3 sequence (DNA): TGCGCCAGCAGCCAAGATAGGACAGGGAGAAACACCATATATTTT. This gives the protein CASSQDRTGRNTIYF. The chain recombines TRBV4-1 with TRBJ1-3, with TRBD1 matching 8 bases. This CDR3 contains 15 residues. Germline V gene data show CDR1 as MGHRA and CDR2 as YSYEKL. With 0 bases clipped from V and 5 bases from J, the junction kept 3 bases outside the gene matches.

This clone was counted between two and nine times. The junction does not match germline at one end; this may be a read error. This chain uses TRBV7-6 with TRBJ2-7, with TRBD1 matching 12 bases. Per germline, CDR1 SGHVS and CDR2 FNYEAQ. The CDR3 is 16 amino acids. The CDR3 sequence is CASSSAGTGGSDEQYF. CDR3 DNA: TGTGCCAGCAGCTCCGCCGGGACAGGGGGCTCCGACGAGCAGTACTTC.

The chain joins TRBV18 to TRBJ2-5, with TRBD1 matching over 9 bases. Per germline, CDR1 KGHSH and CDR2 LQKENI. The ends lost 2 bases at V and 5 bases at J; junction bases unmatched: 3. The CDR3 is 14 amino acids. The CDR3 coding sequence is TGTGCCAGCTCACCATCGACAGGGGGTGAGACCCAGTACTTC. This gives the protein CASSPSTGGETQYF.

In its sample, this clone was seen a few times. V gene TRBV7-2 combines with J gene TRBJ1-5; D gene ambiguous. With 2 bases removed from V and 2 bases from J, the gap between germline ends came to 4 bases. This CDR3 contains 13 residues. Germline V gene data show CDR1 as SGHTA and CDR2 as FQGNSA. The CDR3 DNA is TGTGCCAGCAGCTTAACAGGCAATCAGCCCCAGCATTTT. This translates into CASSLTGNQPQHF. The variable domain in full, with the rest retrieved from reference TRBV7-2 and TRBJ1-5, is GAGVSQSPSNKVTEKGKDVELRCDPISGHTALYWYRQSLGQGLEFLIYFQGNSAPDKSGLPSDRFSAERTGGSVSTLTIQRTQQEDSAVYLCASSLTGNQPQHFGDGTRLSIL.

J is TRBJ2-1 and V is TRBV19; 12 bases agree with TRBD1. The CDR3 spans 15 residues. The V gene's germline CDR1 is LNHDA and CDR2 SQIVND (reference sequence). The V segment lost 5 bases and the J segment 9 bases; nucleotides outside the gene matches: 8. The CDR3 loop reads CASSVSGTGGLEQFF. The CDR3 nucleotides are TGTGCCAGTAGTGTCTCCGGGACAGGGGGCCTTGAGCAGTTCTTC.

This chain links TRBV18 with TRBJ2-1, with 8 bases matching TRBD2. After removal of 3 bases from V and 3 bases from J, the junction contained 4 bases not matched to a gene. The CDR3 is 15 amino acids. Per germline, CDR1 KGHSH and CDR2 LQKENI. As DNA, the CDR3 is TGTGCCAGCTCACCCGGGGGGGATTTCTACAATGAGCAGTTCTTC. It encodes CASSPGGDFYNEQFF.

J is TRBJ2-3 and V is TRBV7-3; 8 nucleotides match TRBD1. Germline V gives CDR1 SGHTA, CDR2 FQGTGA. The V gene end was trimmed by 5 bases and the J gene end by 5 bases; junction bases not matched to a gene: 3. The CDR3 is 13 residues long. CDR3 in DNA: TGTGCCAGCAGCGTCGGGACAGGAGATACGCAGTATTTT. Protein product: CASSVGTGDTQYF.

The V gene is TRBV28, the J gene TRBJ2-1; a possible D gene is TRBD2 (5 bases). There are 14 residues in the CDR3. Between the trimmed V and J ends, which lost 1 base and 10 bases, there was a span of 14 bases. Looked up from germline, CDR1 is MDHEN and CDR2 is SYDVKM. The CDR3 DNA reads as TGTGCCAGCAGTTTATCGATCCCCCCGGGGGAGCAGTTCTTC. Translated, it gives CASSLSIPPGEQFF.